The 8 T cell receptor beta chains below all came from one sample that was sequenced in a study of blood T cell repertoires in COVID-19. Sequencing used immunoSEQ multiplex PCR; TCRdb keeps in-frame clones, though not all of them. Of about 51,000 clones in the sample, about 86% were seen once. The specimen sequenced was peripheral blood. All receptors come from an elderly man with active COVID-19.

The chain uses TRBV7-2 and TRBJ1-5; D not resolved. Trimming removed 5 bases at V and 7 bases at J, with 15 bases between. The length of the CDR3 is 14 residues. CDR1 is SGHTA, CDR2 FQGNSA, per germline. The CDR3 loop is CASSLRKGEQPQHF. The CDR3 coding sequence is TGTGCCAGCAGCCTCAGGAAGGGAGAACAGCCCCAGCATTTT. The whole variable domain, remainder taken from reference TRBV7-2 and TRBJ1-5, is GAGVSQSPSNKVTEKGKDVELRCDPISGHTALYWYRQSLGQGLEFLIYFQGNSAPDKSGLPSDRFSAERTGGSVSTLTIQRTQQEDSAVYLCASSLRKGEQPQHFGDGTRLSIL.

V usage is TRBV27 and J usage is TRBJ2-3; D is unclear. The CDR3 loop spans 14 amino acids. Germline CDR1 and CDR2: MNHEY and SMNVEV (reference sequence). V lost 5 bases to trimming and J lost 2 bases, with 11 bases between them. This CDR3 is CASSPPGYTDTQYF. As DNA, the CDR3 is TGTGCCAGCAGTCCTCCCGGTTACACAGATACGCAGTATTTT.

The CDR3 loop is CAWSEGRGQPQHF. The CDR3 nucleotides read TGTGCCTGGAGTGAAGGGAGGGGGCAGCCCCAGCATTTT. The V call is TRBV30, the J call TRBJ1-5; D is possibly TRBD1 (6 bases). The CDR3 spans 13 residues. The germline gives CDR1 GTSNPN, CDR2 SVGIG (reference sequence). Trimming cost V 1 base and J 7 bases, with 11 bases left between them.

V and J are TRBV9 and TRBJ2-2; 13 bases align to TRBD2. The CDR3 runs to 16 residues. The V and J ends lost 4 bases and 5 bases, in that order; junction bases with no gene match: 5. CDR1 is SGDLS, CDR2 YYNGEE, per germline. Here the CDR3 DNA reads TGTGCCAGCAGCTCATCGGGACTAGCGGGGACCGGGGAGCTGTTTTTT. Translated, it gives CASSSSGLAGTGELFF.

The chain employs TRBV11-3 and TRBJ2-1; 10 nucleotides align to TRBD2. Trimming cost V 8 bases and J 5 bases; bases outside gene matches: 9. The CDR3 extends over 15 amino acids. CDR1 is SGHNT, CDR2 YENEEA, per germline. CDR3 in amino acids: CASHAGLADHNEQFF. The CDR3 bases are TGTGCCAGCCATGCCGGACTAGCGGATCACAATGAGCAGTTCTTC. Full variable domain (missing parts from reference TRBV11-3 and TRBJ2-1): EAGVVQSPRYKIIEKKQPVAFWCNPISGHNTLYWYLQNLGQGPELLIRYENEEAVDDSQLPKDRFSAERLKGVDSTLKIQPAELGDSAVYLCASHAGLADHNEQFFGPGTRLTVL.

The chain recombines TRBV18 with TRBJ1-3; D gene uncertain. This CDR3 is built from 14 residues. V lost 3 bases and J lost 4, with 10 bases in between. CDR1 and CDR2 (germline): KGHSH, LQKENI. This CDR3 reads CASSPAEIGNTIYF. The CDR3 nucleotides are TGTGCCAGCTCACCCGCAGAAATCGGAAACACCATATATTTT.

A note on this clone: One end of the junction varies from germline; a read error may be responsible. V is TRBV10-3 and J is TRBJ2-5, with 9 bases aligning to TRBD1. Germline CDR1 ENHRY, CDR2 SYGVKD. This CDR3 is 13 amino acids long. The CDR3 reads CATSGQGADRTDF. CDR3 coding DNA: TGTGCCACCTCGGGACAGGGTGCGGACCGCACGGACTTC.

V gene TRBV10-3 combines with J gene TRBJ2-7; TRBD1 is a possible D gene (5 bases). V lost 10 bases, J lost 5 bases, and 21 bases lay in between. This CDR3 has 14 residues. Germline V gives CDR1 ENHRY, CDR2 SYGVKD. CDR3 nucleotides: TGTGCCACCAGACAATCAGGGTTTTCCCACGAGCAGTACTTC. Translation: CATRQSGFSHEQYF.